This TCR beta chain was captured by sequencing in a study of cytotoxic CD8 clonotypes in ibrutinib-treated CLL. In the study overall: Overall, some 25 responses were partial and 2 complete; following median around 70 months, roughly 15 patients stayed remitted and around twelve progressed.

Germline trimming cut 0 bases from V and 3 bases from J; bases unmatched to any gene: 7. There are 17 residues in the CDR3. CDR1 SEHNR and CDR2 FQNEAQ come from the germline V gene (reference sequence). Target depth was 1 in 200,000 to 1 in 1 million T cells, about 10x per clonotype. The protocol was immunoSEQ multiplex PCR, while the TCRdb copy is restricted to in-frame clones and leaves out a portion. The sample lists roughly 170,000 clones, approximately 80% seen once, with 3.5% to 5.5% in the top ten. Study results and caveats: There were few public clonotypes, and on treatment they contracted or stayed stable. Clonality rose at ibrutinib response and fell back toward baseline at progression.

As concerns this clone: Its target is unknown.

The rearrangement joins TRBV7-9 to TRBJ1-5, with 8 positions matching TRBD1. This sample comprised PBMCs, obtained after 24 months of ibrutinib treatment. This clonotype originated in a human donor with chronic lymphocytic leukemia. The CDR3: CASSLAVLGQDNQPQHF. The CDR3, as DNA: TGTGCCAGCAGCTTAGCGGTGTTGGGACAGGACAATCAGCCCCAGCATTTT.